A selection of T cell receptor beta chains follows, all from one sample in a study of lung T cells in sarcoidosis with Löfgren's syndrome. One entry per CDR3 protein results from TCRdb running MiXCR on the reads. The data show thousands of distinct CDR3 sequences, with nearly 20% seen just once and 6% to 9% held by the top ten. Sequencing used CD4+ T cells from bronchoalveolar lavage. The source is a human donor with sarcoidosis (Löfgren's syndrome or another form), or a control subject (not recorded which). CDR3s include the opening cysteine and the closing phenylalanine or tryptophan. A D gene is named only where the DNA matches it firmly. Only some rows state a clone size, as once, few, many or a class for expanded clones.

D	V	size	J	DNA	CDR3
NA	TRBV6-6	many	TRBJ1-1	TGTGCCAGCAGTTACTCGAGTACGGGGCCAGCTTTCTTT	CASSYSSTGPAFF
NA	TRBV27	medium-sized	TRBJ1-5	TGTGCCAGCGGACAAGCGTCCGGCAATCAGCCCCAGCATTTT	CASGQASGNQPQHF
NA	TRBV7-6	large	TRBJ1-5	TGTGCCAGCAGCTTCAACAGGGCTCTTAGCAATCAGCCCCAGCATTTT	CASSFNRALSNQPQHF
NA	TRBV5-8	NA	TRBJ2-3	TGTGCCACTTCGCGGGACCAATCTTTTAATACGCAGTATTTT	CATSRDQSFNTQYF
TRBD1	TRBV4-1	medium-sized	TRBJ2-1	TGCGCCAGCAGCCAAGATGAGACAGGGGGCGCCTACAATGAGCAGTTCTTC	CASSQDETGGAYNEQFF
NA	TRBV6-1	medium-sized	TRBJ1-3	TGTGCCAGCAGGCCTCATAGCTCTGGAAACACCATATATTTT	CASRPHSSGNTIYF
NA	TRBV12-3/TRBV12-4	many	TRBJ2-3	TGTGCCAGCAGCCACGGACAGTCCAATACGCAGTATTTT	CASSHGQSNTQYF
TRBD2	TRBV12-3/TRBV12-4	many	TRBJ2-1	TGTGCCAGCAGTTCCCCCAGGGGGGGACTAGCGGTTACCGGTGAGCAGTTCTTC	CASSSPRGGLAVTGEQFF
TRBD1	TRBV28	medium-sized	TRBJ1-1	TGTGCCAGCAGTTTTCAGGGGGCAGGTAACACTGAAGCTTTCTTT	CASSFQGAGNTEAFF
TRBD2	TRBV19	many	TRBJ2-3	TGTGCCAGTAGTATAGGGGGACTACGCACAGATACGCAGTATTTT	CASSIGGLRTDTQYF
NA	TRBV9	many	TRBJ2-6	TGTGCCAGCAGCGTAGATGTGGTCTCTGGGGCCAACGTCCTGACTTTC	CASSVDVVSGANVLTF
NA	TRBV7-6	many	TRBJ1-1	TGTGCCAGCAGCTGGGGGCACAGGAACACTGAAGCTTTCTTT	CASSWGHRNTEAFF
NA	TRBV5-1	once	TRBJ2-3	TGCGCCAGCAGCCCAACCAGGACATGGGAGGCAGATACGCAGTATTTT	CASSPTRTWEADTQYF
NA	TRBV6-2/TRBV6-3	medium-sized	TRBJ2-7	TGTGCCAGCAGTCGAGCTGTATACTACGAGCAGTACTTC	CASSRAVYYEQYF
NA	TRBV20-1	NA	TRBJ1-3	TGCAGTGTTAGGAAAATCGGACAGATTCACATCTCTGGAAACACCATATATTTT	CSVRKIGQIHISGNTIYF
NA	TRBV3-1	many	TRBJ1-1	TGTGCCAGCAGCCAAGATCGGGTGAGGGATGAAGCTTTCTTT	CASSQDRVRDEAFF
NA	TRBV7-2	many	TRBJ1-2	TGTGCCAGCAGCCTCGGGGGTGATGCTTATGGCTACACCTTC	CASSLGGDAYGYTF
NA	TRBV2	NA	TRBJ1-5	TGTGCCAGCAGTGTTGGGGCAGGGAACCAGCCCCAGCATTTT	CASSVGAGNQPQHF
TRBD1	TRBV27	many	TRBJ1-2	TGTGCCAGCAGGGCGACAGGGTACAACTATGGCTACACCTTC	CASRATGYNYGYTF
NA	TRBV27	medium-sized	TRBJ1-3	TGTGCCAGCAGTTTACAGGGAAGGCAAGGAAACACCATATATTTT	CASSLQGRQGNTIYF
TRBD1	TRBV20-1	many	TRBJ1-6	TGCAGTGCTGAGGGACAGGGATTATATCCCCACTTT	CSAEGQGLYPHF
NA	TRBV20-1	many	TRBJ2-5	TGCAGTGCTAGTAGGGGGATCCAAGAGACCCAGTACTTC	CSASRGIQETQYF
TRBD2	TRBV4-3	many	TRBJ2-1	TGCGCCAGCAGCCAAGACGCAACTAGCGGGGTCTACAATGAGCAGTTCTTC	CASSQDATSGVYNEQFF
TRBD2	TRBV7-7	many	TRBJ2-5	TGTGCCAGCAGCCTGACTAGCAGTAAAGAGACCCAGTACTTC	CASSLTSSKETQYF
NA	TRBV5-1	medium-sized	TRBJ2-3	TGCGCCAGCAGCTACGGAATTAGCACAGATACGCAGTATTTT	CASSYGISTDTQYF
NA	TRBV5-4	NA	TRBJ2-2	TGTGCCAGCAGCTTACGGGATCACGGGGAGCTGTTTTTT	CASSLRDHGELFF
NA	TRBV7-6	medium-sized	TRBJ2-5	TGTGCCAGCACCAAGGACAGTGTCTTCCAAGAGACCCAGTACTTC	CASTKDSVFQETQYF
TRBD2	TRBV5-1	many	TRBJ2-5	TGCGCCAGCAGCTTACCGACTAGCGGGAGGATTCAAGAGACCCAGTACTTC	CASSLPTSGRIQETQYF
TRBD1	TRBV20-1	many	TRBJ1-1	TGCAGTGCCCCCGGGGGGACAGGGCTAAACACTGAAGCTTTCTTT	CSAPGGTGLNTEAFF
NA	TRBV6-1	many	TRBJ1-1	TGTGCCAGCAGTTCCCAGACAGGCAACACTGAAGCTTTCTTT	CASSSQTGNTEAFF
TRBD1	TRBV5-1	medium-sized	TRBJ2-3	TGCGCCAGCAGCTTGGAAGGGACAGGGGGCGCAACAGATACGCAGTATTTT	CASSLEGTGGATDTQYF
TRBD1	TRBV20-1	NA	TRBJ1-5	TGCAGTGCTGGAGATCTGTTAGGACAGGTAATCAATCAGCCCCAGCATTTT	CSAGDLLGQVINQPQHF